The clone carrying this T cell receptor beta chain was seen more than once but under ten times. Its antigen is not known. One base away lies a much larger clone, so this may be a sequencing read error. The CDR3 contains 13 residues. CDR1 and CDR2 (germline): LGHNA, YSLEER. The germline V and J ends were trimmed by 6 bases and 13 bases, with 19 bases remaining between them. Then a second PCR, running about 7 to 11 cycles, was carried out with a sample-barcoded 5' primer and a J-beta primer mix. Via MiXCR, TCRdb re-called the 5' RACE reads, giving one row per CDR3 protein. The data contain approximately 810,000 distinct CDR3 sequences, about 28% of them singletons. This record comes from a study of blood T cells in healthy people across ages. Findings and caveats of the study: A conclusive naive versus antigen-experienced comparison was prevented by the unsorted PBMCs. Fewer expanded clones and more diversity marked long-lived versus aged donors.

Donors were healthy Caucasian individuals from Russia aged roughly 6 to 90. This sequence was found in an elderly woman in good health. The rearrangement uses TRBV4-3 and TRBJ2-1, with D unresolved. The sequencing input was blood. CDR3 region: CASSYELVETQFF. Written as DNA, the CDR3 is TGCGCCAGCAGTTATGAGTTGGTGGAGACCCAGTTCTTC.